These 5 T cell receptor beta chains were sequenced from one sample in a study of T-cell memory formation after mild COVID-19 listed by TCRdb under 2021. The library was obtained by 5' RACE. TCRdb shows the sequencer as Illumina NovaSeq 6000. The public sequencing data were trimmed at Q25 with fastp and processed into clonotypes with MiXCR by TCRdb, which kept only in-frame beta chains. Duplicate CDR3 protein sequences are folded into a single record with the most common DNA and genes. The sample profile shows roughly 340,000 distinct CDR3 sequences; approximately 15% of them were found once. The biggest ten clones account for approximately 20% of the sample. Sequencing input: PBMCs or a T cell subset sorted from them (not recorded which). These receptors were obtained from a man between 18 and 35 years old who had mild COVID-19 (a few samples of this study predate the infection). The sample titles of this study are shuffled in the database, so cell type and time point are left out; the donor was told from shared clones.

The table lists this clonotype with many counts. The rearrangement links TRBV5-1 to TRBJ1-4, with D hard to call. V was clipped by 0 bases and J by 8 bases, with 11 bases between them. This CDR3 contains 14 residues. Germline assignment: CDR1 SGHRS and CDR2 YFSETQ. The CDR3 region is CASSLEGPGEKLFF. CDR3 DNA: TGCGCCAGCAGCTTGGAAGGGCCCGGGGAAAAACTGTTTTTT.

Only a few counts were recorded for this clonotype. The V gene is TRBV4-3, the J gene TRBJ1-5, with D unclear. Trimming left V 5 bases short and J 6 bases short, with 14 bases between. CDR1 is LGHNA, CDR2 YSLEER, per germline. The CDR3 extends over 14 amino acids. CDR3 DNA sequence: TGCGCCAGCAGCTTCTTAGGTACGGGTCAGCCCCAGCATTTT. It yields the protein CASSFLGTGQPQHF.

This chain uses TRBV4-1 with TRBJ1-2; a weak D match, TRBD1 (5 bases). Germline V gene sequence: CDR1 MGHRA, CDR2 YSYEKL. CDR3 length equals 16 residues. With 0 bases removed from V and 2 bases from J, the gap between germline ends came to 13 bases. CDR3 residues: CASSQDPRASNYGYTF. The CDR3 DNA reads TGCGCCAGCAGCCAAGATCCCAGGGCCTCCAACTATGGCTACACCTTC.

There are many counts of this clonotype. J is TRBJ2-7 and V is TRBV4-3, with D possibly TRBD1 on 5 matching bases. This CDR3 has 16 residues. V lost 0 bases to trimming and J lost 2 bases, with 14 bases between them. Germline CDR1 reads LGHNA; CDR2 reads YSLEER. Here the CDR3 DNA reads TGCGCCAGCAGCCAAGAGGTTCAGGGCACTACCTACGAGCAGTACTTC. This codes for CASSQEVQGTTYEQYF.

The chain's CDR3 is CASSWEQAMNTEAFF. CDR3 DNA sequence: TGTGCCAGCAGCTGGGAACAGGCCATGAACACTGAAGCTTTCTTT. V and J are TRBV7-8 and TRBJ1-1; a weak D match, TRBD1 (5 bases). This CDR3 has 15 amino acids. The germline CDR1 and CDR2 sequences are SGHVS and FQNEAQ. V lost 4 bases, J lost 0 bases, and 12 bases lay in between.